A single sample is the source of the 20 T cell receptor beta chains below, sequenced in a study of neurological immune-mediated disorders. MiXCR, run by TCRdb on the 5' RACE reads, gives a single entry per CDR3 protein. This table holds about 70,000 distinct CDR3 sequences, approximately 3.4% found once. Source material: PBMCs. Source of these receptors: a woman in her forties or fifties with multiple sclerosis.

This clonotype was found many times. The chain joins TRBV7-8 to TRBJ1-6; no clear D gene. Germline V lookup: CDR1 SGHVS, CDR2 FQNEAQ. The CDR3 is 18 residues long. Between the trimmed V and J ends, which lost 1 base and 8 bases, there was a span of 21 bases. CDR3 sequence (DNA): TGTGCCAGCAGCTTAGGAAGGGCCCTCTTCATGAGGGATTCACCCCTCCACTTT. Protein product: CASSLGRALFMRDSPLHF.

The chain employs TRBV29-1 and TRBJ1-1; D not certain. CDR3 size: 12 residues. In germline, CDR1 is SQVTM, CDR2 ANQGSEA. Trimming removed 5 bases at V and 5 bases at J, with 12 bases between. The CDR3 protein is CSVQDRGTEAFF. CDR3 coding DNA: TGCAGCGTTCAGGACCGCGGGACTGAAGCTTTCTTT.

This clonotype was found many times. J is TRBJ1-5 and V is TRBV20-1; 7 nucleotides agree with TRBD1. Germline CDR1 reads DFQATT; CDR2 reads SNEGSKA (reference sequence). The J segment lost 4 bases and the V segment lost 5 bases, leaving 5 bases of the junction unmatched. CDR3 size: 13 residues. In DNA, the CDR3 is TGCAGTGCTGTGGGACAGAGTAATCAGCCCCAGCATTTT. Its protein product is CSAVGQSNQPQHF.

This clonotype was counted ten times or more. V gene TRBV9 combines with J gene TRBJ2-5, with D perhaps given as TRBD1 or TRBD2 (5 bases each). Trimming shortened V by 4 bases and J by 5 bases, and 18 bases separated the two germline ends. Germline V gene sequence: CDR1 SGDLS, CDR2 YYNGEE. The CDR3 sequence is 15 residues long. The CDR3 coding sequence is TGTGCCAGCAGCCCCCGGGGCGGCAGCGGCGAGACCCAGTACTTC. This translates into CASSPRGGSGETQYF.

This clonotype was recorded many times. The gene calls are TRBV5-6 and TRBJ1-2; 9 nucleotides match TRBD1. The CDR3 covers 16 residues. CDR1 and CDR2 (germline): SGHDT, YYEEEE. The trim removed 0 bases at V and 2 bases at J, leaving 5 bases unmatched. The chain's CDR3 is CASSLVDRGRNYGYTF. In nucleotides, the CDR3 is TGTGCCAGCAGCTTGGTGGACAGGGGAAGGAACTATGGCTACACCTTC.

This clonotype was counted only a few times. The J gene is TRBJ2-5, the V gene TRBV7-6; D might be TRBD1 (6 bases). V was trimmed by 6 bases and J by 3 bases, leaving 14 bases between them. This CDR3 contains 14 residues. CDR1 and CDR2 (germline): SGHVS, FNYEAQ. CDR3 bases: TGTGCCAGCAGTTTGTTCCCAGGGGAAGAGACCCAGTACTTC. Encoded protein: CASSLFPGEETQYF.

This clonotype has more than one count but fewer than ten. The chain joins TRBV4-1 to TRBJ2-3; D unclear. The CDR3 totals 12 residues. Germline CDR1 and CDR2: MGHRA and YSYEKL. Trimming removed 4 bases from V and 6 bases from J, with 8 bases in between. CDR3 sequence (DNA): TGCGCCAGCAGCCGAGCGAGTGATACGCAGTATTTT. Amino acid sequence: CASSRASDTQYF.

This clonotype has a count of ten or more. The chain recombines TRBV15 with TRBJ2-1, with D perhaps being TRBD1 or TRBD2 (5 bases each). CDR1 is LNHNV and CDR2 is YYDKDF in the germline V gene (reference sequence). The CDR3 is 17 amino acids. The V end lost 6 bases, the J end lost 4 bases, and 22 bases lay between the germline ends. In DNA form, the CDR3 reads TGTGCCACCAGAAAGGATCTCGGGACCGACAAATACAATGAGCAGTTCTTC. Residues: CATRKDLGTDKYNEQFF.

The V call is TRBV18, the J call TRBJ2-3, with D possibly TRBD2 on 6 matching bases. Trimming shortened V by 3 bases and J by 3 bases, and 7 bases separated the two germline ends. Germline values: CDR1 KGHSH, CDR2 LQKENI. The CDR3 loop spans 13 amino acids. CDR3 sequence reads: CASSPRGTDTQYF. Here the CDR3 DNA reads TGTGCCAGCTCACCCCGGGGGACAGATACGCAGTATTTT.

At least ten counts were recorded for this clonotype. A much more abundant neighbour one base away suggests this may be a read error. The V and J genes are TRBV7-8 and TRBJ2-7; 7 positions agree with TRBD1. The CDR3 is made up of 13 amino acids. The V gene's germline CDR1 is SGHVS and CDR2 FQNEAQ. The V segment lost 5 bases and the J segment 12 bases; nucleotides outside the gene matches: 13. The CDR3 is CASSTKDRAPLYF. The CDR3, as DNA: TGTGCCAGCAGCACCAAAGACAGGGCCCCCCTGTACTTC.

This clonotype was detected ten times or more. This sequence joins TRBV7-6 and TRBJ1-5, with D possibly matching TRBD1 (6 bases). Trimming stripped 0 bases from V and 7 bases from J, with 16 bases between. CDR1 is SGHVS and CDR2 is FNYEAQ in the germline V gene. CDR3 length: 16 amino acids. The CDR3: CASSLASGGGQQPQHF. Here the CDR3 DNA reads TGTGCCAGCAGCTTAGCGTCTGGAGGGGGGCAACAGCCCCAGCATTTT. Variable domain in full (rest from reference TRBV7-6 and TRBJ1-5): GAGVSQSPRYKVTKRGQDVALRCDPISGHVSLYWYRQALGQGPEFLTYFNYEAQQDKSGLPNDRFSAERPEGSISTLTIQRTEQRDSAMYRCASSLASGGGQQPQHFGDGTRLSIL.

About this clonotype: This clone may be a read error of a much larger clone one base away. The chain has TRBV20-1 and TRBJ2-5; a possible D gene is TRBD2 (7 bases). Germline CDR1 is DFQATT and CDR2 is SNEGSKA (reference sequence). The CDR3 runs to 15 residues. CDR3: CSARDGGRGGETKYF. The CDR3 DNA reads TGCAGTGCTAGAGACGGCGGGAGAGGGGGAGAGACCAAGTACTTC.

This clonotype showed up many times. The chain links TRBV28 to TRBJ2-7, with a weak D call TRBD1 (6 bases). The CDR3 is 14 amino acids. Germline loops: CDR1 MDHEN, CDR2 SYDVKM. Trimming cost V 3 bases and J 2 bases, with 11 bases left between them. The CDR3 here is CASSFGTPPYEQYF. CDR3 nucleotide sequence: TGTGCCAGCAGTTTCGGGACACCTCCCTACGAGCAGTACTTC.

The chain combines TRBV28 with TRBJ2-1, with D uncertain. This CDR3 spans 14 amino acids. V gave up 7 bases and J gave up 3 bases, with 13 bases separating them. Germline CDR1 and CDR2: MDHEN and SYDVKM. CDR3 bases: TGTGCCAGCACAATGGATAGCTACTACAATGAGCAGTTCTTC. Its protein is CASTMDSYYNEQFF.

The table lists this clonotype with many counts. The CDR3 loop reads CSAILGQLNEKLFF. The CDR3 region has the DNA TGCAGTGCTATCCTGGGACAGCTTAATGAAAAACTGTTTTTT. This rearrangement joins TRBV20-1 to TRBJ1-4; TRBD1 aligns across 7 bases. This CDR3 is built from 14 residues. Germline loops: CDR1 DFQATT, CDR2 SNEGSKA (reference sequence). V was clipped by 4 bases and J by 4 bases; unmatched bases: 6.

This clonotype was recorded at least ten times. J is TRBJ2-1 and V is TRBV20-1; no firm D call. Looked up from germline, CDR1 is DFQATT and CDR2 is SNEGSKA (reference sequence). The germline V and J ends were trimmed by 2 bases and 5 bases, with 13 bases remaining between them. This CDR3 is built from 14 residues. The CDR3 reads CSARSGFINNEQFF. The CDR3 DNA is TGCAGTGCTAGATCTGGCTTCATCAACAATGAGCAGTTCTTC.

This clonotype was seen at least ten times. The chain recombines TRBV5-1 with TRBJ2-1; D might be TRBD2 (6 bases). The CDR3 runs to 16 residues. Trimming left V 4 bases short and J 10 bases short, with 24 bases between. From germline, CDR1 is SGHRS and CDR2 YFSETQ. The DNA of the CDR3 is TGCGCCAGCAGCCCAACCTGGGACTCCGTGGGTTCGGAGCAGTTCTTC. Its translation: CASSPTWDSVGSEQFF.

In this sample, this clonotype turned up many times. The CDR3 DNA is TGTGCCATCAGTGGCCCGCAGTTGGGCATTCAGTACTTC. Protein sequence: CAISGPQLGIQYF. The J gene is TRBJ2-4, the V gene TRBV10-3; the D is unclear. Trimming took 4 bases from V and 9 from J, leaving 13 bases between them. The CDR3 is 13 amino acids. CDR1 and CDR2 from the germline V gene are ENHRY and SYGVKD.

This clonotype occurred many times. V and J are TRBV5-1 and TRBJ1-1; D gene ambiguous. V lost 2 bases and J lost 3, with 14 bases in between. The length of the CDR3 is 15 residues. Germline CDR1 reads SGHRS; CDR2 reads YFSETQ. Here the CDR3 DNA reads TGCGCCAGCAGCTTCCTGTCCTATAGGGACACTGAAGCTTTCTTT. Amino acid sequence: CASSFLSYRDTEAFF.

This clonotype has at least ten counts. V gene TRBV18 combines with J gene TRBJ2-6; D may be TRBD1 (5 bases). V was pared by 0 bases and J by 3 bases, with 6 bases between. This CDR3 has 15 amino acids. The germline V gene has CDR1 KGHSH and CDR2 LQKENI. The CDR3 protein is CASSPPGLGANVLTF. For the CDR3, the DNA is TGTGCCAGCTCACCACCGGGGCTTGGGGCCAACGTCCTGACTTTC.